This TCR beta chain was sequenced for a study of cytomegalovirus exposure and HLA in healthy donors (dated by TCRdb to about 2017). Context from the whole study: An earlier analysis of approximately 550 of the donors reported more than 250 Gb of sequence data and roughly 100 million unique TCR beta sequences from 190 million or so T cells. An early release that covered roughly 600 HLA-typed donors contained approximately 320 gigabases of sequencing data and 80 million or so unique TCR sequences. The genetic ancestry cluster associated with self-reported Caucasian donors included around four fifths of the 398 genotyped donors. The aim of the study was to test whether cataloging public T cell receptors could identify signatures of past pathogen exposure. The study profiled the T cell repertoires of around 700 subjects by immunosequencing and related them to cytomegalovirus serostatus. Besides the first cohort of 666 subjects, a separate validation cohort made up of around 120 different subjects was used. High-throughput TCR immunosequencing, statistical association of individual TCRs with disease status, and machine learning were combined to predict cytomegalovirus infection status. In a later analysis, previously published TCR beta repertoires from 670 or so donors were re-analyzed and high-resolution HLA genotyping was added so that TCR occurrence patterns could be studied. The later analysis used no new phenotypic data to find candidate immune exposures, relying instead on TCR beta sequences and their occurrence across donors. An earlier analysis of approximately 630 of the donors applied high-throughput TCR beta sequencing to assess whether each TCR beta V gene segment acted as functional or pseudogenic. Alongside the repertoire data, information on donor age, sex, ethnicity and CMV serostatus was compiled. A later genetic analysis took genome-wide SNP genotypes for about 55% of the 666 donors and used that subset as a discovery cohort. Every discovery cohort repertoire had been produced on one sequencing platform. HLA typing included class I and class II loci at four-digit resolution. The number of donors typed differed by locus, with roughly 629-640 for A, B, C, DRB1 and DQB1, around 500 for DQA1, over 600 for DPA1, and 400 to 490 for DPB1. Roughly 5 DR-DQ haplotypes were treated as single units for association and clustering because of strong linkage in the cohort. Among around 400 genotyped donors of the cohort, an average of roughly 230,000 unique TCR beta nucleotide sequences was sequenced per donor, of which approximately 18% were non-productive. Study-wide findings and limitations: Roughly 15 rarely observed V segments, including chromosome 9 orphons, were excluded from the earlier analysis of about 500 of the donors because counts were too low. The study gave a list of about 170 TCR beta chains associated with cytomegalovirus. A few of the identified cytomegalovirus-associated TCR beta chains were confirmed in vitro to be specific for cytomegalovirus antigens. Some IMGT-functional V segments, including TRBV6-2 and TRBV6-3, could not be distinguished by the 87-base-pair reads and were therefore excluded. A further reported finding was that TCR beta sequences accurately predicted the HLA-A and HLA-B alleles for most subjects in the first cohort. Presence/absence analyses assumed roughly uniform sequencing depth across donors, an assumption that may not hold. In an earlier analysis of about 550 of the donors, most TCR beta V segments were observed in productive rearrangements about 87% or about 30% of the time, broadly matching IMGT annotations. Assigning TCR associations to individual alleles was difficult when HLA alleles, especially DR and DQ, strongly co-occurred. Compared with equally common non-associated chains, HLA-associated TCR beta chains in a later analysis were more clonally expanded and had lower generation probabilities. A cluster of highly shared sequence variants was judged likely to be a technical artifact of the sequencing pipeline. At a false discovery rate of 0.05, a later analysis linked roughly 17,000 TCR beta sequences to specific HLA alleles. CMV serostatus was the only immune exposure information available for the cohort. Linkage disequilibrium might explain the correlated functional status among segregating V segments, but an unknown experimental factor could not be ruled out. In a later analysis, the rate of TCR association differed among HLA loci, with DRB1 alleles having the most associated TCRs and HLA-C alleles having the fewest. Most TCR sequences were seen in very few donors, while some public TCRs were found in many individuals. A later genetic analysis associated a missense DCLRE1C variant with V-gene and J-gene trimming of TCR beta chains, and an independent cohort replicated the association. In both the original and validation cohorts, the classifier was reported to diagnose cytomegalovirus status with high specificity and sensitivity. In a later genetic analysis, fewer N-insertions in productive TCRs were reported among donors in an Asian-associated ancestry cluster than the 666-donor mean. Most CMV-associated TCR beta chains appeared to be HLA-restricted in a later analysis, and the HLA associations seemed to be driven largely by CMV exposure. In a later analysis, several top co-occurrence clusters were reported to appear linked to parvovirus B19, influenza, CMV and Epstein-Barr virus. The authors suggested that the approach could potentially be generalized to other disease states and immunological phenotypes. Because some donors lacked HLA typing at each locus, the association tests relied only on the typed subset. Only TCR beta chains were sequenced in this cohort, and the absence of alpha or paired-chain data limited detectable features.

Remarks on this clone: What antigen it recognizes has not been identified. It has no much larger one-base neighbor in the sample; base qualities were not kept.

The CDR3, cysteine through phenylalanine, is 16 amino acids long. Only the CDR3 region is kept as DNA, spanning 48 bases read in frame from base 1. Via the germline V gene (reference sequence), CDR1 is MNHEY and CDR2 SMNVEV. Libraries were constructed by the immunoSEQ multiplex PCR assay. The multiplex PCR relied on a mix of 60 forward primers for TCR Vbeta segments and 13 reverse primers for TCR Jbeta segments. Amplification of the CDR3 region of rearranged TCR beta genes was performed with a multiplex PCR assay on genomic DNA. On the Illumina HiSeq System, the amplified TCR beta libraries were sequenced as 87-base-pair reads. Turning to the authors' computational methods: In a later analysis, 80 million or so unique TCR beta chains were counted across the 500 to 850 repertoires, and around 11 million of these chains were shared by at least two donors. Raw reads were error-corrected and collapsed into unique sequences by a nearest-neighbor algorithm in which closely related sequences were merged to remove PCR and sequencing errors. Alignment of CDR3 sequences to IMGT reference sequences was used to assign V, D and J gene segments. For a sequence to be retained, at least a six-nucleotide match to both a V gene segment and a J gene segment was required. A rearrangement counted as productive if the CDR3 had no stop codons and remained in frame with V and J, and every other rearrangement counted as non-productive. CDR3 was defined by IMGT convention, running from the second conserved V-encoded cysteine to the conserved J-encoded phenylalanine. The earlier analysis of some 540 of the donors excluded any sequence lacking an unambiguous match to a single V gene segment. In an earlier analysis of approximately 610 of the donors, V segments were called functional above 56.7% productive rearrangements and were called segregating when the between-donor standard deviation exceeded 5%. A statistical classification framework was developed to diagnose cytomegalovirus status using the catalog of TCR beta chain sequences. In a later analysis, TCR nucleotide sequences were compared against IMGT/GENE-DB human TR gene sequences so that V and J genes could be assigned. Using the TCRdist pipeline, a later analysis assigned CDR3 sequences along with most-parsimonious VDJ recombination scenarios. In a later analysis, every TCR beta chain was defined by the combination of its CDR3 amino acid sequence and its V-gene family, and reads without a unique V-gene family were dropped. To address suspected cross-contamination and a sequencing artifact, a later analysis removed roughly 640 highly shared, low-generation-probability nucleotide sequences. In a later analysis, a clonal expansion index for each public chain was calculated from normalized within-repertoire ranks of inferred template counts. In a later analysis, generation probabilities were computed with a VDJ recombination model fitted to out-of-frame rearrangements, and the resulting probabilities were checked against IGoR. A later analysis scored TCR-TCR, TCR-HLA and TCR-CMV co-occurrence with hypergeometric tests, applying a repertoire-size bias correction to TCR pairs. A later analysis estimated false discovery rates by permuting HLA or CMV assignments 20 times. In a later analysis, co-occurring TCRs were grouped with DBSCAN, and TCRdist sequence similarity was added when clustering was performed within HLA-allele-positive subsets. Repertoires with fewer than 30,000 or more than 120,000 public chains were left out of co-occurrence clustering, as were roughly five repertoires with anomalous nucleotide sharing. Drawn from immuneACCESS, this table holds only the in-frame rearrangements with V and J called that TCRdb kept. Clones are partly lost; checked studies trace under half to an unresolved V gene and leave the rest unexplained. For V, J and clone size, that table is used; D and trimming come from the DNA. The sample table holds roughly 180,000 clones, of which about four fifths were seen once. The ten largest make up 2.4% of the sample.

The cohort consisted of 600 to 750 healthy bone marrow donors. At the time of sampling, every cohort member was nominally healthy, though immune exposures that went unrecorded were likely present. The donor tested CMV seronegative, placing the donor among the roughly 350 seronegative members of the cohort. Each donor provided a peripheral blood sample, and peripheral blood mononuclear cells were used for TCR beta sequencing. Genomic DNA extraction from the blood cell samples was performed with the Qiagen DNeasy Blood Extraction Kit. The source material was PBMCs. This TCR was recovered from a male donor in good health and CMV-seronegative. In this chain, TRBV27 is recombined with TRBJ2-5; the central 7 bases match TRBD2. The closer fit of TRBJ2-7 to the DNA end suggests the J call may be wrong. The CDR3 protein sequence reads: CASTSRQQGGSYEQYF. The sequenced DNA: TGTGCCAGCACCTCCCGACAGCAGGGAGGGTCCTACGAGCAGTACTTC.